This TCR beta chain comes out of a study of blood T cell repertoires in COVID-19. Turning to the study itself: The United States, Italy and Spain were the sources of the acute and convalescent COVID-19 samples. Sources were T cells, B-cell-depleted T cells, or PBMCs; the material itself was cDNA or gDNA.

Here immunoSEQ multiplex PCR was the method, and the copy in TCRdb shows in-frame clones only, minus some. The sample records roughly 180,000 clones, more than 70% being singletons. In its sample, this clone was seen a few times. There are 14 residues in the CDR3. The ends were cut back, 6 bases at V and 0 bases at J, with 12 bases in the middle. The rearrangement links TRBV6-7 to TRBJ2-7; D might be TRBD1 (5 bases). TRBV6-7 is recorded as an ORF, its role being uncertain. This sequence was found in a woman aged 25 to 39 with acute or convalescent COVID-19. Sequencing input: peripheral blood. Written as DNA, the CDR3 is TGTGCCAGCAGACTCGGAGACAGCTCCTACGAGCAGTACTTC. It specifies CASRLGDSSYEQYF.